This TCR beta chain was sequenced in a study of cytomegalovirus exposure and HLA in healthy donors. The PCR had 60 Vbeta and 13 Jbeta primers. This table comes from immunoSEQ multiplex PCR, and its TCRdb copy is limited to in-frame clones, with some not included. The table has 150,000 to 180,000 clones, 65% to 85% seen once. Note on this clone: Its antigen is not known.

Points from the study as a whole: Cytomegalovirus status was reportedly diagnosed by the classifier with high sensitivity and specificity. Accurate predictions that matched the HLA-A and HLA-B alleles of most subjects were reportedly made from TCR beta sequences. Earlier findings revealed that most TCR beta V segments proved productive either about 87% or about 30% of the time.

The CDR3 covers 14 residues. The V and J ends lost 0 bases and 1 base respectively, with 7 bases between them. Looked up from germline, CDR1 is SGHDT and CDR2 is YYEEEE. The chain recombines TRBV5-6 with TRBJ1-2; D ambiguous. The TCR originated in a man younger than 35 in good health and CMV-seronegative. The specimen sequenced was PBMCs. In nucleotides, the CDR3 is TGTGCCAGCAGCTTGGGAGGATTTAACTATGGCTACACCTTC. Its translation: CASSLGGFNYGYTF. The full variable domain, in which reference TRBV5-6 and TRBJ1-2 provide the parts outside the CDR3, is DAGVTQSPTHLIKTRGQQVTLRCSPKSGHDTVSWYQQALGQGPQFIFQYYEEEERQRGNFPDRFSGHQFPNYSSELNVNALLLGDSALYLCASSLGGFNYGYTFGSGTRLTVV.